The 13 T cell receptor beta chains below come from one sample, sequenced in a study of T cells after yellow fever vaccination. TCRdb recomputed calls from the 5' RACE reads with MiXCR, one row per CDR3 protein. This sample carries 45,000 to 60,000 distinct CDR3 sequences, approximately 6% of them seen once, and the ten largest clones take around a third. Sequencing used PBMCs, either bulk or a sorted T-cell subset (CD4+, CD8+, memory, or dextramer-sorted; not recorded which), obtained on the day of the yellow fever booster vaccination. The receptors here all came from a man aged 18-30 years who received the YFV17D yellow fever vaccine.

V gene TRBV3-1 combines with J gene TRBJ1-1, with D possibly matching TRBD1 (5 bases). The germline V gene encodes CDR1 LGHDT and CDR2 YNNKEL (reference sequence). The V gene lost 3 bases and the J gene lost 4 bases, with 15 bases spanning the gap. The CDR3 is 15 amino acids. The CDR3 coding sequence is TGTGCCAGCAGCCACGGTTGGGGCTCTAGCACTGAAGCTTTCTTT. Protein product: CASSHGWGSSTEAFF.

This clonotype was counted only a few times. The chain employs TRBV4-3 and TRBJ1-6, with D hard to call. The germline V gene has CDR1 LGHNA and CDR2 YSLEER. V lost 1 base and J lost 3, with 28 bases in between. CDR3 length: 22 amino acids. The CDR3, as DNA: TGCGCCAGCAGCCAAGGGGTAGTCCTTGCGGGAGACCAAGACTTCTATAATTCACCCCTCCACTTT. It specifies CASSQGVVLAGDQDFYNSPLHF.

This clonotype was recorded many times. The chain is built from TRBV2 and TRBJ2-1; 7 positions match TRBD2. Germline CDR1 SNHLY, CDR2 FYNNEI. The CDR3 spans 16 residues. Trimming removed 4 bases from V and 5 bases from J; junction bases left unmatched: 11. The CDR3 DNA reads TGTGCCAGCAGTGGAGGCGGCGAGCGGGGAGACAATGAGCAGTTCTTC. Protein: CASSGGGERGDNEQFF.

This clonotype was observed a handful of times. This chain joins TRBV7-2 and TRBJ2-5; D unclear. The CDR3 runs to 12 residues. With 5 bases removed from V and 6 bases from J, the gap between germline ends came to 10 bases. The germline CDR1 and CDR2 sequences are SGHTA and FQGNSA. In DNA, the CDR3 is TGTGCCAGCAGCCTAATGGGGAAGACCCAGTACTTC. It yields the protein CASSLMGKTQYF.

This clonotype showed up many times. The chain recombines TRBV4-1 with TRBJ1-5; no definite D call. V lost 0 bases and J lost 3, with 3 bases in between. The germline gives CDR1 MGHRA, CDR2 YSYEKL. CDR3 length: 13 amino acids. CDR3 sequence reads: CASSQDPNQPQHF. Here the CDR3 DNA reads TGCGCCAGCAGCCAAGATCCCAATCAGCCCCAGCATTTT.

V is TRBV5-6 and J is TRBJ2-3; D is unclear. The V end lost 3 bases, the J end lost 4 bases, and 6 bases lay between the germline ends. CDR1 SGHDT and CDR2 YYEEEE come from the germline V gene. The CDR3 is 12 amino acids. The CDR3 sequence is CASSWDSDTQYF. CDR3 DNA sequence: TGTGCCAGCAGCTGGGATTCAGATACGCAGTATTTT.

This clonotype came up many times. The chain combines TRBV10-3 with TRBJ2-7; the D gene is possibly TRBD1 (5 bases). In germline, CDR1 is ENHRY, CDR2 SYGVKD. There are 12 residues in the CDR3. V lost 9 bases to trimming and J lost 3 bases, with 12 bases between them. The CDR3 DNA reads as TGTGCCATTAGTAAGACAGTCTACGAGCAGTACTTC. The encoded protein is CAISKTVYEQYF.

This chain joins TRBV15 and TRBJ1-4, with D uncertain. The germline CDR1 and CDR2 sequences are LNHNV and YYDKDF (reference sequence). The V end lost 3 bases, the J end lost 0 bases, and 5 bases lay between the germline ends. The CDR3 covers 14 residues. The CDR3 protein is CATSSAATNEKLFF. The CDR3 region has the DNA TGTGCCACCAGCAGCGCAGCAACTAATGAAAAACTGTTTTTT. Using reference TRBV15 and TRBJ1-4 for the parts outside the CDR3, the full variable domain is DAMVIQNPRYQVTQFGKPVTLSCSQTLNHNVMYWYQQKSSQAPKLLFHYYDKDFNNEADTPDNFQSRRPNTSFCFLDIRSPGLGDTAMYLCATSSAATNEKLFFGSGTQLSVL.

A few counts support this clonotype. This chain connects TRBV6-2 or TRBV6-3 to TRBJ1-5; D gene ambiguous. Trimming removed 4 bases from V and 9 bases from J, with 13 bases in between. In germline, CDR1 is MNHEY, CDR2 SVGEGT. CDR3 length equals 13 residues. The CDR3 here is CASSLEVFRPQHF. The DNA for the CDR3 is TGTGCCAGCAGTTTAGAGGTCTTTCGGCCCCAGCATTTT.

This clonotype was found many times. This chain links TRBV10-3 with TRBJ2-1; 14 bases fit TRBD2. The V segment lost 10 bases and the J segment 5 bases; nucleotides outside the gene matches: 4. Per germline, CDR1 ENHRY and CDR2 SYGVKD. The CDR3 loop spans 14 amino acids. The CDR3 nucleotides read TGTGCCACGCAGACTAGCGGGGGGGACAATGAGCAGTTCTTC. It codes for CATQTSGGDNEQFF.

V gene TRBV18 combines with J gene TRBJ2-3, with 11 bases fitting TRBD2. This CDR3 is 17 amino acids long. The germline CDR1 and CDR2 sequences are KGHSH and LQKENI. V lost 3 bases and J lost 6; bases outside the gene matches: 11. The CDR3 protein is CASSPLPTSGVLDTQYF. In DNA form, the CDR3 reads TGTGCCAGCTCACCCCTACCGACTAGCGGGGTTCTGGATACGCAGTATTTT.

The table lists this clonotype with a few counts. The rearrangement links TRBV12-3 or TRBV12-4 to TRBJ1-2; D unclear. The CDR3 extends over 12 amino acids. The germline V and J ends were trimmed by 3 bases and 6 bases, with 8 bases remaining between them. The DNA for the CDR3 is TGTGCCAGCAGTTTCGACGATCATGGCTACACCTTC. Encoded protein: CASSFDDHGYTF.

This clonotype appeared a single time. This sequence joins TRBV5-4 and TRBJ2-5; 8 nucleotides align to TRBD2. The ends lost 0 bases at V and 4 bases at J; junction bases unmatched: 2. CDR1 is SGHNT, CDR2 YYREEE, per germline (reference sequence). This CDR3 has 14 residues. The CDR3 DNA reads as TGTGCCAGCAGCTTGGCGGGGGGGGCAGAGACCCAGTACTTC. It encodes CASSLAGGAETQYF.